Listed below are T cell receptor beta chains from one sample, sequenced in a study of T cell changes during pregnancy in multiple sclerosis. Sequencing used immunoSEQ multiplex PCR; TCRdb keeps in-frame clones, though not all of them. The table has fewer than 50,000 clones, about 88% seen once. Sequencing was performed on CD4+ T cells from peripheral blood mononuclear cells, taken in the first trimester of pregnancy. The source of these receptors is a female donor with multiple sclerosis, enrolled in a pregnancy study. Each CDR3 is given with its conserved first and last residue. The D gene is left open where the match is weak. Clone size is given for some rows only: seen once, a few or many times, or a class if the clone is expanded.

clone_size,j_call,d_call,v_call,cdr3_aa,cdr3_nt
few,TRBJ1-2,.,TRBV7-8,CASRTEGGYGYTF,TGTGCCAGCAGGACCGAGGGTGGCTATGGCTACACCTTC
.,TRBJ2-3,TRBD1,TRBV29-1,CSVVLGQGGDTQYF,TGCAGCGTTGTTTTGGGACAGGGGGGCGATACGCAGTATTTT
.,TRBJ1-1,TRBD1,TRBV28,CASSPGTAIPQAFF,TGTGCCAGCAGCCCCGGGACAGCAATTCCGCAAGCTTTCTTT
.,TRBJ2-7,TRBD2,TRBV11-2,CASSSRRGGAYEQYF,TGTGCCAGCAGTTCCCGCCGGGGGGGAGCCTACGAGCAGTACTTC
.,TRBJ2-1,TRBD2,TRBV18,CASSPLAGGAIHNEQFF,TGTGCCAGCTCTCCTCTAGCGGGAGGGGCCATCCACAATGAGCAGTTCTTC
.,TRBJ2-2,.,TRBV27,CASRQQGIIGELFF,TGTGCCAGCAGACAACAGGGTATTATCGGGGAGCTGTTTTTT
.,TRBJ1-2,.,TRBV19,CASRRTGLGYTF,TGTGCCAGTAGGAGAACAGGCTTAGGCTACACCTTC
.,TRBJ1-5,.,TRBV10-3,CAIGLRVSEGQPQHF,TGTGCCATCGGGTTAAGGGTTAGCGAGGGACAGCCCCAGCATTTT
.,TRBJ2-3,.,TRBV6-4,CASSESRSGDTQYF,TGTGCCAGCAGTGAAAGTAGGAGCGGAGATACGCAGTATTTT
.,TRBJ2-7,TRBD2,TRBV7-2,CASTYPEGGRYEQYF,TGTGCCAGCACCTACCCCGAGGGAGGGCGCTACGAGCAGTACTTC
.,TRBJ1-4,.,TRBV27,CASSPRQATNEKLFF,TGTGCCAGCAGCCCTAGACAGGCAACTAATGAAAAACTGTTTTTT
.,TRBJ2-7,.,TRBV5-1,CASGPLMGGSYEQYF,TGCGCCAGCGGCCCGCTTATGGGGGGCTCCTACGAGCAGTACTTC
once,TRBJ1-2,TRBD1,TRBV27,CASSLFSDRGGGYTF,TGTGCCAGCAGTTTATTCTCTGACAGGGGGGGAGGCTACACCTTC
.,TRBJ2-2,TRBD1,TRBV14,CASSRTGYTGELFF,TGTGCCAGCAGCCGGACAGGGTACACCGGGGAGCTGTTTTTT
.,TRBJ1-2,TRBD1,TRBV7-9,CASSPGGGPNNGYTF,TGTGCCAGCAGCCCAGGGGGAGGCCCAAACAATGGCTACACCTTC
.,TRBJ1-1,.,TRBV6-4,CASSPKTEAFF,TGTGCCAGCAGTCCTAAGACTGAAGCTTTCTTT
.,TRBJ2-7,.,TRBV5-4,CASSPRGSGYEQYF,TGTGCCAGCAGCCCCCGTGGTAGCGGATACGAGCAGTACTTC
.,TRBJ2-3,.,TRBV6-6,CASSGGTDTQYF,TGTGCCAGCAGTGGAGGCACAGATACGCAGTATTTT
few,TRBJ2-3,TRBD2,TRBV7-3,CASSLSGRVTDTQYF,TGTGCCAGCAGCTTAAGTGGGAGGGTAACAGATACGCAGTATTTT
.,TRBJ1-3,.,TRBV5-1,CASSLVPGSNGNTIYF,TGCGCCAGCAGCTTGGTGCCGGGATCGAATGGAAACACCATATATTTT
.,TRBJ2-5,TRBD1,TRBV5-1,CASSKDRAEETQYF,TGCGCCAGCAGCAAGGACAGGGCGGAAGAGACCCAGTACTTC
few,TRBJ2-1,.,TRBV5-1,CASSFQTDLNEQFF,TGCGCCAGCAGCTTCCAAACCGACTTAAATGAGCAGTTCTTC